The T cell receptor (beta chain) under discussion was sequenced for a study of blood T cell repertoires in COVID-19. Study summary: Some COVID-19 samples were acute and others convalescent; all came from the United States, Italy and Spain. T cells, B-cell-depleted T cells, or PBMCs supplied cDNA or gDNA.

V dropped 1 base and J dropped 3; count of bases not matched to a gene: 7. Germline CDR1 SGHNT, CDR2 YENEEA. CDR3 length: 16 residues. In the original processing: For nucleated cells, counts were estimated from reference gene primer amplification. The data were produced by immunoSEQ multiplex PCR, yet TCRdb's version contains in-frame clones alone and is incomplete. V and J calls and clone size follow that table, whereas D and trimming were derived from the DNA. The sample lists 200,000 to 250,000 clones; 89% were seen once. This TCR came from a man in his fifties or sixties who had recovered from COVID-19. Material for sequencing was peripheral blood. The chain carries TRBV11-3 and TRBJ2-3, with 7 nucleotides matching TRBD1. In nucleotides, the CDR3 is TGTGCCAGCAGCTTAGGGTTAAGGGGGCCAACAGATACGCAGTATTTT. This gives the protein CASSLGLRGPTDTQYF.